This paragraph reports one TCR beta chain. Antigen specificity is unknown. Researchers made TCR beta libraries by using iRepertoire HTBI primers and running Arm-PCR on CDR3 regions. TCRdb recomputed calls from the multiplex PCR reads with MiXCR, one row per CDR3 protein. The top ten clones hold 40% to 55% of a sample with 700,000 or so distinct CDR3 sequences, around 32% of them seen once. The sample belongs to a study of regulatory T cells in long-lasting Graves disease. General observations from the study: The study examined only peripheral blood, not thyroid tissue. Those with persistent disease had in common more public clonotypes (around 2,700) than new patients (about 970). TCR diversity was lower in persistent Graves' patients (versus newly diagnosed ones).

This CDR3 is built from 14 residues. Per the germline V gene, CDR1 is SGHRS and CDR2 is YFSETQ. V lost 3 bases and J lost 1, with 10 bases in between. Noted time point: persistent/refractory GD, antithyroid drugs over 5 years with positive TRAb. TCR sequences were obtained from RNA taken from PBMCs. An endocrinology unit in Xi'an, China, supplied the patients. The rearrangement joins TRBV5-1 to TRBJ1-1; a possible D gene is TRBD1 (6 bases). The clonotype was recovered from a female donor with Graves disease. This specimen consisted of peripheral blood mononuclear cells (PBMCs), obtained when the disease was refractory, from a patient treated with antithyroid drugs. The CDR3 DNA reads TGCGCCAGCAGCTACAAGGACAGGAACACTGAAGCTTTCTTT. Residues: CASSYKDRNTEAFF.